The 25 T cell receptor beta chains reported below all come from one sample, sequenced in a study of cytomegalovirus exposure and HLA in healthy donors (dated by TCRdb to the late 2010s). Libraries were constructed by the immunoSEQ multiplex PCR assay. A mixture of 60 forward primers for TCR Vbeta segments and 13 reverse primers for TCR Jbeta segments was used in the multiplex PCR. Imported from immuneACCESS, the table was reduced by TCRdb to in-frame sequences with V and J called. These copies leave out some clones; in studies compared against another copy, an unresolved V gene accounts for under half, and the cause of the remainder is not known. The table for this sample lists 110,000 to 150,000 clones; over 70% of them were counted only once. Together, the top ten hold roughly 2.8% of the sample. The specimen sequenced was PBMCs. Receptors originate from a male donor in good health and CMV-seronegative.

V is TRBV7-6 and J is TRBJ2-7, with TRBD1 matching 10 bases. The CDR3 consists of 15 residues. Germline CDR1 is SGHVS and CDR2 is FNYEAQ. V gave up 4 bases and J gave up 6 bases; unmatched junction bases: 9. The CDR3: CASSSDRGSIAEQYF. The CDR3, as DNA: TGTGCCAGCAGCTCGGACAGGGGGTCGATTGCCGAGCAGTACTTC.

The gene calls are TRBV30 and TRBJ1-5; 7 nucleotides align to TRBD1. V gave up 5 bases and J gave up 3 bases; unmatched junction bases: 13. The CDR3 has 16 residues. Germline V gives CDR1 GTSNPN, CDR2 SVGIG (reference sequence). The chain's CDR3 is CAWATGLGVNNQPQHF. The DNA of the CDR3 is TGTGCCTGGGCGACAGGGCTGGGGGTGAACAATCAGCCCCAGCATTTT.

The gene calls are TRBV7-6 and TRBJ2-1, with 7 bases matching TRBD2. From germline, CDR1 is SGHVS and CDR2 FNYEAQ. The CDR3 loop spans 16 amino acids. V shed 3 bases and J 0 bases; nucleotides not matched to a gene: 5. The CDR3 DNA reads TGTGCCAGCAGCTTTGCTAGCGGAAGCTCCTACAATGAGCAGTTCTTC. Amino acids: CASSFASGSSYNEQFF.

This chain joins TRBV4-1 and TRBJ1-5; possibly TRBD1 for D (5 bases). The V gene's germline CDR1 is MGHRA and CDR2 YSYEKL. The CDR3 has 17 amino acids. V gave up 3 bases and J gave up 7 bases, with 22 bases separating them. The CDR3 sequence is CASSQGPTGLKGQPQHF. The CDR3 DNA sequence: TGCGCCAGCAGCCAGGGGCCAACGGGCTTGAAGGGACAGCCCCAGCATTTT.

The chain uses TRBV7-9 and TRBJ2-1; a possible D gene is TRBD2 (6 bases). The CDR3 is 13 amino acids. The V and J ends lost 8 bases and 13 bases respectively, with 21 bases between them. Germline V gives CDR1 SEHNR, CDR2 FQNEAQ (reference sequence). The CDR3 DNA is TGTGCCAGCTCAATCCTCATGCCGGGACTTCAGTTCTTC. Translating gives CASSILMPGLQFF.

The CDR3 protein is CASSRVYGAYEQYF. The DNA for the CDR3 is TGTGCCAGCAGCCGGGTGTATGGAGCGTACGAGCAGTACTTC. J is TRBJ2-7 and V is TRBV7-2; D gene unclear. The V end was cut by 5 bases, the J end by 4 bases, with 15 bases between. The CDR3 runs 14 residues. Germline-derived CDR1 and CDR2 are SGHTA and FQGNSA.

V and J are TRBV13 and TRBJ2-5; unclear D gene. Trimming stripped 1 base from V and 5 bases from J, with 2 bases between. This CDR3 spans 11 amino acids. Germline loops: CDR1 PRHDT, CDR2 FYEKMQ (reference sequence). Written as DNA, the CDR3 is TGTGCCAGCAGCTTAGCGGAGACCCAGTACTTC. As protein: CASSLAETQYF.

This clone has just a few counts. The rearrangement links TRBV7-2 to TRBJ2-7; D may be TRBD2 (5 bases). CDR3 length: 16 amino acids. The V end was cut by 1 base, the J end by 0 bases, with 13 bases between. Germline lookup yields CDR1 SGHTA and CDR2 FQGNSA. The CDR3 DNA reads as TGTGCCAGCAGCTTAGGTCTTTCTAGCCTCTCCTACGAGCAGTACTTC. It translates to CASSLGLSSLSYEQYF.

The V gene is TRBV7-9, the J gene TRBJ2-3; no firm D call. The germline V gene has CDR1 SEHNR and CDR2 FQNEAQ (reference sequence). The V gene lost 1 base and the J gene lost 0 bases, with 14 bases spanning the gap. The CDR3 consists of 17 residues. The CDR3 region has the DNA TGTGCCAGCAGCTTAGGTCGTTTAGCATATAGCACAGATACGCAGTATTTT. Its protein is CASSLGRLAYSTDTQYF. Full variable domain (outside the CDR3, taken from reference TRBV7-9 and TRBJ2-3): DTGVSQNPRHKITKRGQNVTFRCDPISEHNRLYWYRQTLGQGPEFLTYFQNEAQLEKSRLLSDRFSAERPKGSFSTLEIQRTEQGDSAMYLCASSLGRLAYSTDTQYFGPGTRLTVL.

CDR3 sequence reads: CASSKLGGQGGTEAFF. CDR3 in DNA: TGTGCCAGTAGTAAACTCGGGGGGCAGGGTGGCACTGAAGCTTTCTTT. The rearrangement joins TRBV19 to TRBJ1-1; D might be TRBD1 (6 bases). V was clipped by 4 bases and J by 4 bases, with 19 bases between them. Germline CDR1 reads LNHDA; CDR2 reads SQIVND (reference sequence). The CDR3 covers 16 residues.

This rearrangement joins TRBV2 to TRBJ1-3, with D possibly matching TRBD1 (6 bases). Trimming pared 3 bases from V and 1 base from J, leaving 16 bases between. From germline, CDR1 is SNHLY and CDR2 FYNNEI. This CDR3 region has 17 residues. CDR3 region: CASSERGGSGSGNTIYF. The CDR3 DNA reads TGTGCCAGCAGTGAGCGTGGGGGCTCGGGGTCTGGAAACACCATATATTTT.

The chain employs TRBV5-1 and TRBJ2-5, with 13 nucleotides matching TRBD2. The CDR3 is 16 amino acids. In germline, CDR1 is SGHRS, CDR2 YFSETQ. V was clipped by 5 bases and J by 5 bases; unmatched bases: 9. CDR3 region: CASRTGLAGVAETQYF. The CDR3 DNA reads TGCGCCAGCAGGACTGGACTAGCGGGAGTAGCGGAGACCCAGTACTTC.

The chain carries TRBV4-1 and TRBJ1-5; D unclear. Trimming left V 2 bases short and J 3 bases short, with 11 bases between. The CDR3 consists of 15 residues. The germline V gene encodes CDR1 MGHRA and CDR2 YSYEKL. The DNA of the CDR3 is TGCGCCAGCAGCCAATGGTCAGGCTCCAATCAGCCCCAGCATTTT. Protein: CASSQWSGSNQPQHF.

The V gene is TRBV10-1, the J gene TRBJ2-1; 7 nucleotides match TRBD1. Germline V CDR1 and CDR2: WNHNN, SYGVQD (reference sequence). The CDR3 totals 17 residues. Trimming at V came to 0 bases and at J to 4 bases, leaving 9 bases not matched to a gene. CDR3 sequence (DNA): TGCGCCAGCAGTGAGTCGTCTGCGGCAGGGGGTTACAATGAGCAGTTCTTC. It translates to CASSESSAAGGYNEQFF.

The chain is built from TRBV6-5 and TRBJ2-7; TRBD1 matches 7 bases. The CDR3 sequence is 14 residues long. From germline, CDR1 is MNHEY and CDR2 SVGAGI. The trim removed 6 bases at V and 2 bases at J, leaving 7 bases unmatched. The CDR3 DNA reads TGTGCCAGCAGGCTACAGGGGAAGCCCTACGAGCAGTACTTC. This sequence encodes CASRLQGKPYEQYF.

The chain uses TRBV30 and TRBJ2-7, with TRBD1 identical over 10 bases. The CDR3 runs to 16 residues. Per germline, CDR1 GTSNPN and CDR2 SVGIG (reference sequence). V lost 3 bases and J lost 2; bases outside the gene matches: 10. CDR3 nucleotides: TGTGCCTGGAGAACACCGGGACAGGGGCCCGCCTACGAGCAGTACTTC. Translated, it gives CAWRTPGQGPAYEQYF. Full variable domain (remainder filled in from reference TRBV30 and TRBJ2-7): SQTIHQWPATLVQPVGSPLSLECTVEGTSNPNLYWYRQAAGRGLQLLFYSVGIGQISSEVPQNLSASRPQDRQFILSSKKLLLSDSGFYLCAWRTPGQGPAYEQYFGPGTRLTVT.

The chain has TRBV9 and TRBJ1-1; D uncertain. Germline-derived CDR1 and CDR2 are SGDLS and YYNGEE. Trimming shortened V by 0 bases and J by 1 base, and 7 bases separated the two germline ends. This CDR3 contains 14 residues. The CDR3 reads CASSVGARNTEAFF. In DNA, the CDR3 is TGTGCCAGCAGCGTAGGGGCACGGAACACTGAAGCTTTCTTT. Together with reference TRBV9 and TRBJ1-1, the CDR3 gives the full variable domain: DSGVTQTPKHLITATGQRVTLRCSPRSGDLSVYWYQQSLDQGLQFLIQYYNGEERAKGNILERFSAQQFPDLHSELNLSSLELGDSALYFCASSVGARNTEAFFGQGTRLTVV.

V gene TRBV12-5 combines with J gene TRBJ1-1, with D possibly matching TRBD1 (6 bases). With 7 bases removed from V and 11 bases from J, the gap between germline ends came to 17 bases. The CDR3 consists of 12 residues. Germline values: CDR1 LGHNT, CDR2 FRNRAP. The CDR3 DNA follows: TGTGCTAGTGATCTCACGGGACAAAGCGCTTTCTTT. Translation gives CASDLTGQSAFF.

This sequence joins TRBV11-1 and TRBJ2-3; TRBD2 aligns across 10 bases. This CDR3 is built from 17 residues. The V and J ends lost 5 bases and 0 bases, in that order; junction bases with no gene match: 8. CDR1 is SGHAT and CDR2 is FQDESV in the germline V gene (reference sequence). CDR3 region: CASSARRTSGSTDTQYF. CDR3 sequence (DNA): TGTGCCAGCAGCGCAAGACGGACTAGCGGTAGCACAGATACGCAGTATTTT.

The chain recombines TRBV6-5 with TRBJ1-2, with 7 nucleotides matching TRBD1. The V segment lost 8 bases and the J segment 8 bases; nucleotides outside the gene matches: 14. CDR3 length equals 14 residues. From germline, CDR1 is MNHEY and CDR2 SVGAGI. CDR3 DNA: TGTGCCAGCGGGACAGAGGGTTGGAAGCACGGCTACACCTTC. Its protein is CASGTEGWKHGYTF.

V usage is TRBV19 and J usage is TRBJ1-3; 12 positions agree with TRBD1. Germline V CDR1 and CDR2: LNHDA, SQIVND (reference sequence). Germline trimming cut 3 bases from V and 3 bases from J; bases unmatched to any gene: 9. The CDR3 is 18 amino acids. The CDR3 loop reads CASSIGVGQGAVGNTIYF. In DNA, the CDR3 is TGTGCCAGTAGTATCGGCGTGGGACAGGGGGCAGTTGGAAACACCATATATTTT.

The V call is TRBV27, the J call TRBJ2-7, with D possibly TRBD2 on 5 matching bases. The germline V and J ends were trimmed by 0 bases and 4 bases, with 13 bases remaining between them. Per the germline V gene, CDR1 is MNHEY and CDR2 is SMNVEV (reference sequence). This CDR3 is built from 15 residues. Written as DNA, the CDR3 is TGTGCCAGCAGTTTATCGGTGGGCGGGTCATACGAGCAGTACTTC. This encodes CASSLSVGGSYEQYF.

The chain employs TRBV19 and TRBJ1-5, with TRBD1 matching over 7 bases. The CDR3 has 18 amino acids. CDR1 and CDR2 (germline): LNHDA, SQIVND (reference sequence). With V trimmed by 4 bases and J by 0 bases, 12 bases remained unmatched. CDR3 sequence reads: CASSRGGTAQYSNQPQHF. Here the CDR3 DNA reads TGTGCCAGTAGTAGGGGCGGGACAGCCCAGTATAGCAATCAGCCCCAGCATTTT. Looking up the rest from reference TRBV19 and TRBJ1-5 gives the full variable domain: DGGITQSPKYLFRKEGQNVTLSCEQNLNHDAMYWYRQDPGQGLRLIYYSQIVNDFQKGDIAEGYSVSREKKESFPLTVTSAQKNPTAFYLCASSRGGTAQYSNQPQHFGDGTRLSIL.

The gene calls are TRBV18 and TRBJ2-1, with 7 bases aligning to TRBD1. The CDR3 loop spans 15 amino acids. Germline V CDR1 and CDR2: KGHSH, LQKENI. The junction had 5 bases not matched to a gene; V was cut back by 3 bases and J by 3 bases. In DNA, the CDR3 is TGTGCCAGCTCACCCGGGACAGCTAACTACAATGAGCAGTTCTTC. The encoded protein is CASSPGTANYNEQFF.

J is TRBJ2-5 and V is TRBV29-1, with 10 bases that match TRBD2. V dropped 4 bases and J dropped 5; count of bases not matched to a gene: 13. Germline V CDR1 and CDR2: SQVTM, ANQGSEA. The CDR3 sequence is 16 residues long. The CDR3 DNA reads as TGCAGCGTTGTTCCCCTAGCGGGAGTGAGTGATGAGACCCAGTACTTC. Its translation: CSVVPLAGVSDETQYF.